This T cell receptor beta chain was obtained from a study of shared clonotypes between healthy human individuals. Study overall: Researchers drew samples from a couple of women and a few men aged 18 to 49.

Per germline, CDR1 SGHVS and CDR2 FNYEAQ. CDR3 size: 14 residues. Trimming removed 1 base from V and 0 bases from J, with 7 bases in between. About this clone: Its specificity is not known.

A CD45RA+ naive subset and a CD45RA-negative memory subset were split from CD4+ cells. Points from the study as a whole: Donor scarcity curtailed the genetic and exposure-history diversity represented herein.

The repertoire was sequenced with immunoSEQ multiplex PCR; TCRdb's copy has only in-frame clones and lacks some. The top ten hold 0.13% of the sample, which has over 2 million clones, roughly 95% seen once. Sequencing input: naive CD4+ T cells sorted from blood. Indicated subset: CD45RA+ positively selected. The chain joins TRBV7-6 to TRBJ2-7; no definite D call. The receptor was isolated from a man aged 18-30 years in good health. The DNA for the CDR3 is TGTGCCAGCAGCTTAGAAGTGTTCTCCTACGAGCAGTACTTC. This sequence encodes CASSLEVFSYEQYF.